This T cell receptor beta chain is drawn from a study of post-analysis software for immune sequencing data. On the study more broadly: The courses of disease that were included comprised relapsing-remitting, secondary progressive and progressive-relapsing multiple sclerosis. Study results and limitations: Controls showed lower frequencies than patients for several TRBV segments, and TRBV5-6, TRBV5-1 and TRBV20-1 were among these.

CDR3 size: 11 residues. Germline CDR1 and CDR2: MDHEN and SYDVKM. Incorporated into the TCR beta cDNA libraries were unique molecular identifiers, which served to reduce PCR and sequencing biases. MiXCR, run by TCRdb on the PCR reads, gives a single entry per CDR3 protein. The sample records some 890,000 distinct CDR3 sequences, approximately 50% being singletons. About this clonotype: Its antigen is undetermined.

The TCR comes from a girl aged 5-17 years with multiple sclerosis. The V and J genes are TRBV28 and TRBJ2-4; 8 positions agree with TRBD2. The end of the DNA fits TRBJ2-7 better, so the J call may be wrong. Specimen: blood. The CDR3 sequence: CACGGMGEQYF. CDR3 DNA sequence: TGTGCCTGCGGGGGGATGGGCGAGCAGTACTTC.